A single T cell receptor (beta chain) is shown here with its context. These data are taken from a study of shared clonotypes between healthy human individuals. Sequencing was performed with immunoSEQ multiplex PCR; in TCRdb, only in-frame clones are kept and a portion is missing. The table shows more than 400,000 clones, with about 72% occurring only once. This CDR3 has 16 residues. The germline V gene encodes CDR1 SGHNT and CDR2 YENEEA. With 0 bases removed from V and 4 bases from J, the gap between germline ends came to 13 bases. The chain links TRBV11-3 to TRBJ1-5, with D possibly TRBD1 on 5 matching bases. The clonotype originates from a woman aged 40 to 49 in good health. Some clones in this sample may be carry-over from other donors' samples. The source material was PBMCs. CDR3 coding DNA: TGTGCCAGCAGCTTAGACGGGGGGTTTAAAAATCAGCCCCAGCATTTT. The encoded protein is CASSLDGGFKNQPQHF.